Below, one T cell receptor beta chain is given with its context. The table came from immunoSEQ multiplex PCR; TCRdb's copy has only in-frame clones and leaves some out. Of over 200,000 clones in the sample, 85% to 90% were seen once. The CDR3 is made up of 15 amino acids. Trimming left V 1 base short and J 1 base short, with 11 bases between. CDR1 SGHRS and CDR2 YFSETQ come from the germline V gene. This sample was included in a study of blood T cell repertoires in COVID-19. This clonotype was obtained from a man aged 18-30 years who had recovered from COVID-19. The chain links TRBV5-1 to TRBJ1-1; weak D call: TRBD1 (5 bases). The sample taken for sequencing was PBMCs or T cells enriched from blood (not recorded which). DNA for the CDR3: TGCGCCAGCAGCTTGCTCCCGGGGGGGAACACTGAAGCTTTCTTT. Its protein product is CASSLLPGGNTEAFF.